These 8 T cell receptor beta chains share one sample of origin, sequenced in a study of graft-versus-host responses after intestinal transplantation. Their specific antigens are unknown. The data were produced by immunoSEQ multiplex PCR, yet TCRdb's version contains in-frame clones alone and is incomplete. The sample has about 90,000 clones; over 75% are singletons. Sample: unstimulated CD8+ T cells sorted from spleen or lymph node cells, taken before intestinal transplant. These receptors all stem from a human donor who received an intestinal transplant.

The chain joins TRBV7-3 to TRBJ2-1, with 7 positions matching TRBD2. CDR3 length: 14 residues. J lost 6 bases, V lost 5 bases, and 7 bases had no gene match. From germline, CDR1 is SGHTA and CDR2 FQGTGA. Written as DNA, the CDR3 is TGTGCCAGCAGCCCCTTGGGGGGGATCAATGAGCAGTTCTTC. It specifies CASSPLGGINEQFF.

This chain joins TRBV4-1 and TRBJ2-7; 9 nucleotides match TRBD1. Germline CDR1 is MGHRA and CDR2 is YSYEKL. After removal of 2 bases from V and 7 bases from J, the junction contained 12 bases not matched to a gene. CDR3 length equals 16 residues. The CDR3 DNA is TGCGCCAGCAGCCAACGGATGGGACAGGGCCCCGGAGAGCAGTACTTC. Translating gives CASSQRMGQGPGEQYF.

The rearrangement joins TRBV6-5 to TRBJ1-1; D is undetermined. V lost 0 bases to trimming and J lost 8 bases, with 10 bases between them. This CDR3 is built from 13 residues. CDR1 is MNHEY and CDR2 is SVGAGI in the germline V gene. The CDR3 DNA reads TGTGCCAGCAGTTACTCTACGGCGGCCGAAGCTTTCTTT. It specifies CASSYSTAAEAFF.

This chain joins TRBV9 and TRBJ2-2; 7 nucleotides agree with TRBD1. CDR1 SGDLS and CDR2 YYNGEE come from the germline V gene. The CDR3 loop spans 16 amino acids. Trimming cost V 0 bases and J 4 bases; bases outside gene matches: 6. DNA of the CDR3: TGTGCCAGCAGCGTAGAGGGGCAGGGGGTCACCGGGGAGCTGTTTTTT. It specifies CASSVEGQGVTGELFF.

V usage is TRBV11-2 and J usage is TRBJ2-1; 7 positions match TRBD1. The CDR3 loop spans 19 amino acids. Trimming took 4 bases from V and 4 from J; bases not matched to a gene: 19. Looked up from germline, CDR1 is SGHAT and CDR2 is FQNNGV. For the CDR3, the DNA is TGTGCCAGCAGCTCACAAATGAGGAACAGGGGATCTCCTTACAATGAGCAGTTCTTC. As protein: CASSSQMRNRGSPYNEQFF.

The CDR3 DNA follows: TGTGCCAGCAGCCCACAGGGGTGGGAGACCCAGTACTTC. Its protein is CASSPQGWETQYF. The chain carries TRBV5-8 and TRBJ2-5; 7 bases are shared with TRBD1. The CDR3 is 13 amino acids. Germline-derived CDR1 and CDR2 are SGHTS and YDEGEE. The ends lost 4 bases at V and 5 bases at J; junction bases unmatched: 5.

The chain carries TRBV5-1 and TRBJ2-7; TRBD1 might be the D (5 bases). Between the trimmed V and J ends, which lost 4 bases and 4 bases, there was a span of 12 bases. Germline CDR1 is SGHRS and CDR2 is YFSETQ. This CDR3 is built from 13 residues. The CDR3 DNA reads as TGCGCCAGCAGCCTACGGACACCTTACGAGCAGTACTTC. Translating it yields CASSLRTPYEQYF. Combining the CDR3 with reference TRBV5-1 and TRBJ2-7 gives the whole variable domain KAGVTQTPRYLIKTRGQQVTLSCSPISGHRSVSWYQQTPGQGLQFLFEYFSETQRNKGNFPGRFSGRQFSNSRSEMNVSTLELGDSALYLCASSLRTPYEQYFGPGTRLTVT.

The chain combines TRBV14 with TRBJ1-2; 8 bases agree with TRBD1. This CDR3 has 15 residues. V was pared by 8 bases and J by 4 bases, with 12 bases of the junction left unmatched. Per the germline V gene, CDR1 is SGHDN and CDR2 is FVKESK. The CDR3 coding sequence is TGTGCCAGCCGACCGCCGGGACAGGTATTCTATGGCTACACCTTC. Protein sequence: CASRPPGQVFYGYTF.